A selection of T cell receptor beta chains follows, all from one sample in a study of blood T cell repertoires in COVID-19. Assay: immunoSEQ multiplex PCR; the TCRdb copy retains only in-frame clones and omits some. The data contain about 70,000 clones, around 86% of them seen just once; the ten biggest clones take up 1.4%. Input material: peripheral blood. Receptors were obtained from a woman aged 55-69 years with acute or convalescent COVID-19. Each CDR3 is given with its conserved first and last residue. The D gene is left open where the match is weak. Clone size is shown for a subset of rows, as once, few, many or a class of expanded clone.

D gene: TRBD2
clone size: few
J gene: TRBJ2-7
V gene: TRBV5-4
CDR3 protein: CASRAQLAGTYEQYF
CDR3 DNA: TGTGCCAGCAGGGCCCAACTAGCGGGGACCTACGAGCAGTACTTC

D gene: NA
clone size: once
J gene: TRBJ1-2
V gene: TRBV10-3
CDR3 protein: CAISEKSGANYGYTF
CDR3 DNA: TGTGCCATCAGTGAAAAGTCGGGAGCTAACTATGGCTACACCTTC

D gene: NA
clone size: NA
J gene: TRBJ2-2
V gene: TRBV6-4
CDR3 protein: CASSRQAANTGELFF
CDR3 DNA: TGTGCCAGCAGTCGACAGGCGGCGAACACCGGGGAGCTGTTTTTT

D gene: NA
clone size: once
J gene: TRBJ1-3
V gene: TRBV15
CDR3 protein: CATSRDREYSGNTIYF
CDR3 DNA: TGTGCCACCAGCAGAGATAGGGAGTACTCTGGAAACACCATATATTTT

D gene: TRBD2
clone size: NA
J gene: TRBJ2-7
V gene: TRBV30
CDR3 protein: CAWSVREAGVQYF
CDR3 DNA: TGTGCCTGGAGTGTACGGGAGGCTGGGGTGCAGTACTTC

D gene: TRBD1
clone size: NA
J gene: TRBJ2-5
V gene: TRBV9
CDR3 protein: CASSPTGGETQYF
CDR3 DNA: TGTGCCAGCAGCCCGACAGGGGGGGAGACCCAGTACTTC

D gene: NA
clone size: NA
J gene: TRBJ1-2
V gene: TRBV3-1/TRBV3-2
CDR3 protein: CASSQDFEPGIGGYTF
CDR3 DNA: TGTGCCAGCAGCCAAGATTTCGAACCGGGAATCGGTGGCTACACCTTC

D gene: TRBD1
clone size: once
J gene: TRBJ1-1
V gene: TRBV18
CDR3 protein: CASSLTAGGWTEAFF
CDR3 DNA: TGTGCCAGCTCACTCACTGCAGGGGGTTGGACTGAAGCTTTCTTT

D gene: NA
clone size: once
J gene: TRBJ2-5
V gene: TRBV30
CDR3 protein: CAWSGGGVSGETQYF
CDR3 DNA: TGTGCCTGGAGTGGAGGGGGGGTATCGGGAGAGACCCAGTACTTC

D gene: TRBD2
clone size: once
J gene: TRBJ2-1
V gene: TRBV7-9
CDR3 protein: CASSPQRGSGDEQFF
CDR3 DNA: TGTGCCAGCAGCCCCCAGCGGGGTTCCGGTGATGAGCAGTTCTTC

D gene: NA
clone size: NA
J gene: TRBJ2-7
V gene: TRBV30
CDR3 protein: CAWGRTAYEQYF
CDR3 DNA: TGTGCCTGGGGGCGGACAGCCTACGAGCAGTACTTC

D gene: TRBD2
clone size: NA
J gene: TRBJ2-2
V gene: TRBV9
CDR3 protein: CASSPGGAGSGELFF
CDR3 DNA: TGTGCCAGCAGCCCCGGGGGGGCGGGATCCGGGGAGCTGTTTTTT